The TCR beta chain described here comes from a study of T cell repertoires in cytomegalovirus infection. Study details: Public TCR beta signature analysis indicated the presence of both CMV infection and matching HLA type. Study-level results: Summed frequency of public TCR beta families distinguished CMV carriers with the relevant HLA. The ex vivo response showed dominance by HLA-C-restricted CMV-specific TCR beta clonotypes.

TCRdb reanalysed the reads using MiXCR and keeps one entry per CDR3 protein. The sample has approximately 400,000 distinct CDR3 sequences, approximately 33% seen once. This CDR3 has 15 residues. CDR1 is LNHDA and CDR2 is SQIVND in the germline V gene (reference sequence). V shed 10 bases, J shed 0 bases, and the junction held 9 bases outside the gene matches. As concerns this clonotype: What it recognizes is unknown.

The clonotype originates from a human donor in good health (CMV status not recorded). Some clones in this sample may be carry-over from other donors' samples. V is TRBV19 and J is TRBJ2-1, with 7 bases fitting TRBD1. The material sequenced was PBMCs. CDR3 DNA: TGTGCCATTAGGCCGGACAGGAGCTCCTACAATGAGCAGTTCTTC. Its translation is CAIRPDRSSYNEQFF.